Each of the 30 T cell receptor beta chains below was sequenced from the same sample in a study of blood T cell repertoires in COVID-19. Assay used: immunoSEQ multiplex PCR; TCRdb lists only in-frame clones, some missing. The repertoire holds around 37,000 clones, with roughly nine tenths as singletons. The material sequenced was peripheral blood. The source of these receptors is a middle-aged man with active or convalescent COVID-19.

This clone has only a few counts. This chain connects TRBV28 to TRBJ1-5; the D gene is possibly TRBD1 (6 bases). The CDR3 covers 12 residues. V was clipped by 6 bases and J by 4 bases, with 7 bases between them. Germline CDR1 reads MDHEN; CDR2 reads SYDVKM. CDR3 sequence reads: CASRTGNQPQHF. CDR3 DNA: TGTGCCAGCAGAACAGGGAATCAGCCCCAGCATTTT.

This chain joins TRBV9 and TRBJ2-6, with 12 nucleotides matching TRBD1. Trimming took 4 bases from V and 2 from J; bases not matched to a gene: 10. This CDR3 has 19 residues. Germline values: CDR1 SGDLS, CDR2 YYNGEE. Here the CDR3 DNA reads TGTGCCAGCAGCCCACCCCTGGGGACAGGGGGCCCTGGGGCCAACGTCCTGACTTTC. It translates to CASSPPLGTGGPGANVLTF.

V usage is TRBV9 and J usage is TRBJ2-1; D is unclear. The CDR3 consists of 11 residues. Germline lookup yields CDR1 SGDLS and CDR2 YYNGEE. Trimming took off 3 bases at V and 5 bases at J, with 3 bases between the two ends. The CDR3: CASSGNNEQFF. The DNA of the CDR3 is TGTGCCAGCAGCGGTAACAATGAGCAGTTCTTC.

The sample holds one count of this clone. The chain is built from TRBV10-3 and TRBJ2-7; TRBD2 aligns across 9 bases. Trimming at V came to 7 bases and at J to 1 base, leaving 2 bases not matched to a gene. Germline V CDR1 and CDR2: ENHRY, SYGVKD. The CDR3 sequence is 13 residues long. In nucleotides, the CDR3 is TGTGCCATCATGACTAGCGGATCCTACGAGCAGTACTTC. Translation gives CAIMTSGSYEQYF.

This chain links TRBV7-3 with TRBJ2-2, with TRBD2 identical over 8 bases. J was trimmed by 1 base and V by 1 base; bases with no gene match: 2. Germline V gene sequence: CDR1 SGHTA, CDR2 FQGTGA. This CDR3 is 16 amino acids long. The CDR3 DNA reads as TGTGCCAGCAGCTTAATGGCGGGAGGGAACACCGGGGAGCTGTTTTTT. This sequence encodes CASSLMAGGNTGELFF. Together with reference TRBV7-3 and TRBJ2-2, the CDR3 gives the full variable domain: GAGVSQTPSNKVTEKGKYVELRCDPISGHTALYWYRQSLGQGPEFLIYFQGTGAADDSGLPNDRFFAVRPEGSVSTLKIQRTERGDSAVYLCASSLMAGGNTGELFFGEGSRLTVL.

The chain uses TRBV5-1 and TRBJ2-2, with D perhaps TRBD2 (7 bases). Per germline, CDR1 SGHRS and CDR2 YFSETQ. The CDR3 runs to 16 residues. V was trimmed by 0 bases and J by 3 bases, leaving 12 bases between them. The CDR3 DNA follows: TGCGCCAGCAGCTTGGCCGGGGGGCCCGACACCGGGGAGCTGTTTTTT. Its protein product is CASSLAGGPDTGELFF.

The rearrangement uses TRBV18 and TRBJ1-2; D uncertain. Germline values: CDR1 KGHSH, CDR2 LQKENI. The CDR3 totals 13 residues. V was shortened by 6 bases and J by 8 bases, with 16 bases between the two germline ends. Here the CDR3 DNA reads TGTGCCAGCTCGTTCCTCGAGCTGTCGGGCTACACCTTC. This translates into CASSFLELSGYTF.

This chain joins TRBV3-1 (or the pseudogene TRBV3-2) and TRBJ2-1; D perhaps matches TRBD2 (5 bases). The CDR3 consists of 15 residues. The V and J ends lost 2 bases and 8 bases respectively, with 16 bases between them. Looked up from germline, CDR1 is LGHDT and CDR2 is YNNKEL (reference sequence). CDR3 sequence: CASSQSLGGSHEQFF. CDR3 DNA: TGTGCCAGCAGCCAATCACTAGGCGGTTCCCATGAGCAGTTCTTC.

This clone was found once. The rearrangement links TRBV7-2 to TRBJ1-3; no definite D call. Trimming removed 3 bases from V and 8 bases from J, with 11 bases in between. There are 13 residues in the CDR3. The V gene's germline CDR1 is SGHTA and CDR2 FQGNSA. The CDR3 loop reads CASSFRGGYTIYF. The CDR3, as DNA: TGTGCCAGCAGCTTTAGAGGAGGGTACACCATATATTTT.

V and J are TRBV3-1 (or the pseudogene TRBV3-2) and TRBJ2-2, with 10 positions matching TRBD2. Losses at the gene ends were 4 bases for V and 1 base for J; bases not matched to a gene: 12. Germline V gene lookup returns CDR1 LGHDT and CDR2 YNNKEL (reference sequence). The CDR3 consists of 19 residues. The CDR3 nucleotides read TGTGCCAGCAGCCCTACTCCCACTCGACTAGCGGGGAACACCGGGGAGCTGTTTTTT. Translation gives CASSPTPTRLAGNTGELFF.

This clone was found a few times. The CDR3 DNA reads as TGTGCCAGCAGTCCCTCCCCAAGGAGGGGACTAGCTAGCGGAGAAAAAGAGACCCAGTACTTC. Its protein product is CASSPSPRRGLASGEKETQYF. The J gene is TRBJ2-5, the V gene TRBV27; 9 nucleotides line up with TRBD2. With V trimmed by 5 bases and J by 3 bases, 25 bases remained unmatched. Germline V gives CDR1 MNHEY, CDR2 SMNVEV (reference sequence). The CDR3 totals 21 residues.

V gene TRBV4-1 combines with J gene TRBJ2-5; the D is unclear. Trimming cost V 2 bases and J 1 base, with 11 bases left between them. The CDR3 is 15 residues long. Germline loops: CDR1 MGHRA, CDR2 YSYEKL. The CDR3 region is CASSQLSTTQETQYF. The DNA for the CDR3 is TGCGCCAGCAGCCAATTAAGTACTACCCAAGAGACCCAGTACTTC.

This rearrangement joins TRBV6-5 to TRBJ1-4, with D unclear. In germline, CDR1 is MNHEY, CDR2 SVGAGI. The V and J ends lost 6 bases and 10 bases respectively, with 15 bases between them. CDR3 size: 13 residues. The CDR3 bases are TGTGCCAGCAGGGCCGGCGGACTCGGAAAACTGTTTTTT. It specifies CASRAGGLGKLFF.

This chain uses TRBV30 with TRBJ1-3, with no clear D. The CDR3 loop spans 13 amino acids. In germline, CDR1 is GTSNPN, CDR2 SVGIG (reference sequence). Deletions cut 0 bases from V and 7 bases from J, with 10 bases between. CDR3 in amino acids: CAWSVGLQNTIYF. CDR3 DNA: TGTGCCTGGAGTGTAGGCTTACAGAACACCATATATTTT.

In DNA form, the CDR3 reads TGTGCCAGCAGTTACTCACCGACAGGGGCGAACACTGAAGCTTTCTTT. As protein: CASSYSPTGANTEAFF. The chain couples TRBV6-5 to TRBJ1-1; 8 bases fit TRBD1. V gave up 0 bases and J gave up 1 base; unmatched junction bases: 4. The CDR3 totals 16 residues. CDR1 and CDR2 from the germline V gene are MNHEY and SVGAGI.

The genes are TRBV21-1 and TRBJ1-1; the table calls TRBD1, which could not be checked here. TRBV21-1 counts as a pseudogene. The CDR3 contains 14 residues. Written as DNA, the CDR3 is TGTGCCAGCAGCTCCCGGACAGACACTTCTGAAGCTTTCTTT. Residues: CASSSRTDTSEAFF.

This chain connects TRBV28 to TRBJ2-2, with 12 nucleotides matching TRBD2. Trimming removed 6 bases from V and 5 bases from J; junction bases left unmatched: 10. CDR1 is MDHEN, CDR2 SYDVKM, per germline. The CDR3 is made up of 17 amino acids. The CDR3 protein is CASRDRTSGTWTGELFF. CDR3 DNA sequence: TGTGCCAGCAGAGACAGGACTAGCGGGACTTGGACCGGGGAGCTGTTTTTT.

The CDR3 nucleotides read TGTGCCAGCAGCTTAGGCGGGGAAAGCTCCTACAATGAGCAGTTCTTC. Translating gives CASSLGGESSYNEQFF. The chain links TRBV11-2 to TRBJ2-1; maybe TRBD2 (6 bases). V was trimmed by 1 base and J by 0 bases, leaving 10 bases between them. The CDR3 is made up of 16 amino acids. Per germline, CDR1 SGHAT and CDR2 FQNNGV.

This chain joins TRBV9 and TRBJ1-1; a possible D gene is TRBD1 (5 bases). The CDR3 covers 14 residues. V lost 0 bases and J lost 1, with 7 bases in between. Germline lookup yields CDR1 SGDLS and CDR2 YYNGEE. The CDR3: CASSVEDTNTEAFF. The CDR3 DNA reads TGTGCCAGCAGCGTAGAGGACACGAACACTGAAGCTTTCTTT.

The chain carries TRBV6-6 and TRBJ2-7; TRBD2 matches at 9 bases. Germline CDR1 is MNHNY and CDR2 is SVGAGI (reference sequence). V gave up 2 bases and J gave up 0 bases; unmatched junction bases: 5. CDR3 length equals 16 residues. In DNA form, the CDR3 reads TGTGCCAGCAGTTACGGCGGGAGGGCCTTCTCCTACGAGCAGTACTTC. Residues: CASSYGGRAFSYEQYF.

The chain links TRBV7-3 to TRBJ2-3; perhaps TRBD2 as D (6 bases). CDR1 SGHTA and CDR2 FQGTGA come from the germline V gene. The CDR3 spans 17 residues. Trimming stripped 2 bases from V and 2 bases from J, with 17 bases between. The CDR3 DNA follows: TGTGCCAGCAGCTTATGGGGGACTGGAGAATACACAGATACGCAGTATTTT. Its translation is CASSLWGTGEYTDTQYF.

This clone turned up a few times. This chain connects TRBV10-1 to TRBJ1-2, with 9 bases aligning to TRBD1. V was clipped by 2 bases and J by 5 bases; unmatched bases: 0. Germline assignment: CDR1 WNHNN and CDR2 SYGVQD (reference sequence). This CDR3 contains 13 residues. In nucleotides, the CDR3 is TGCGCCAGCAGTGAGGGGACAGGGTATGGCTACACCTTC. It encodes CASSEGTGYGYTF.

The genes are TRBV24-1 and TRBJ2-1, with 14 nucleotides matching TRBD2. Losses at the gene ends were 4 bases for V and 2 bases for J; bases not matched to a gene: 6. The germline V gene has CDR1 KGHDR and CDR2 SFDVKD. CDR3 length equals 18 residues. The CDR3 nucleotides are TGTGCCACCAGTGACCCGGGACTAGCGGGAGAAACCTACAATGAGCAGTTCTTC. Its protein product is CATSDPGLAGETYNEQFF.

The V and J genes are TRBV28 and TRBJ1-4; 10 positions agree with TRBD1. The V segment lost 4 bases and the J segment 4 bases; nucleotides outside the gene matches: 6. The germline gives CDR1 MDHEN, CDR2 SYDVKM. This CDR3 has 16 amino acids. This CDR3 reads CASSSPGQGINEKLFF. The CDR3 nucleotides are TGTGCCAGCAGTTCTCCGGGACAGGGGATTAATGAAAAACTGTTTTTT.

This clone appeared a single time. V usage is TRBV11-2 and J usage is TRBJ2-3, with 11 nucleotides matching TRBD2. V shed 1 base, J shed 6 bases, and the junction held 6 bases outside the gene matches. The CDR3 extends over 16 amino acids. Germline CDR1 SGHAT, CDR2 FQNNGV. CDR3 in amino acids: CASSLVTSGSGDTQYF. CDR3 nucleotides: TGTGCCAGCAGCTTAGTCACTAGCGGGAGTGGGGATACGCAGTATTTT.

The chain employs TRBV6-5 and TRBJ2-3, with a tentative D call TRBD2 (5 bases). Germline lookup yields CDR1 MNHEY and CDR2 SVGAGI. The CDR3 has 14 residues. Trimming took off 6 bases at V and 0 bases at J, with 10 bases between the two ends. The CDR3 here is CASSYSVSTDTQYF. DNA for the CDR3: TGTGCCAGCAGCTATAGCGTTAGCACAGATACGCAGTATTTT.

The V and J genes are TRBV18 and TRBJ2-1, with 7 positions matching TRBD2. V shed 3 bases and J 3 bases; nucleotides not matched to a gene: 5. The V gene's germline CDR1 is KGHSH and CDR2 LQKENI. This CDR3 comprises 15 residues. CDR3: CASSPGASGYNEQFF. The CDR3 DNA follows: TGTGCCAGCTCACCCGGGGCTAGCGGCTACAATGAGCAGTTCTTC.

This clone has a handful of counts. The rearrangement joins TRBV7-9 to TRBJ2-7; 9 nucleotides match TRBD1. CDR1 is SEHNR, CDR2 FQNEAQ, per germline (reference sequence). V trimming: 1 base; J trimming: 1 base; junction bases outside the gene matches: 11. The CDR3 consists of 18 residues. The CDR3 is CASSLVGWTGVPSYEQYF. CDR3 DNA: TGTGCCAGCAGCTTAGTCGGCTGGACAGGGGTCCCGTCCTACGAGCAGTACTTC.

J is TRBJ2-7 and V is TRBV7-2; 8 bases are shared with TRBD1. Germline-derived CDR1 and CDR2 are SGHTA and FQGNSA. V trimming: 4 bases; J trimming: 4 bases; junction bases outside the gene matches: 9. This CDR3 comprises 15 residues. In DNA form, the CDR3 reads TGTGCCAGCAGCTCGGACAGGGACCCAATTTACGAGCAGTACTTC. This sequence encodes CASSSDRDPIYEQYF.

This sequence joins TRBV5-6 and TRBJ1-5; TRBD1 matches 8 bases. In germline, CDR1 is SGHDT, CDR2 YYEEEE. V lost 0 bases, J lost 4 bases, and 3 bases stayed unmatched. This CDR3 spans 15 amino acids. The DNA of the CDR3 is TGTGCCAGCAGCTTGGTGGGACAGGCAAATCAGCCCCAGCATTTT. It is translated as CASSLVGQANQPQHF.